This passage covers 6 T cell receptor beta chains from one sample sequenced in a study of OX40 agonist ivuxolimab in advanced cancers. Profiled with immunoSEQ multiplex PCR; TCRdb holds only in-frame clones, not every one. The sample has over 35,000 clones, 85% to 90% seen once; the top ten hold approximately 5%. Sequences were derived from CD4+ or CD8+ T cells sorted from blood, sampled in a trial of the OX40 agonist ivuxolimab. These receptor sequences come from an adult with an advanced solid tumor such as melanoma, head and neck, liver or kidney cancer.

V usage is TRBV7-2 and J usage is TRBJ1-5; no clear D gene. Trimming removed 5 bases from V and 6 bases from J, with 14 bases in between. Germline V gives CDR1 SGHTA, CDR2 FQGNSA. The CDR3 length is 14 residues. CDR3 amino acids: CASSPGLEGQPQHF. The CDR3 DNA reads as TGTGCCAGCAGCCCAGGCCTAGAGGGTCAGCCCCAGCATTTT.

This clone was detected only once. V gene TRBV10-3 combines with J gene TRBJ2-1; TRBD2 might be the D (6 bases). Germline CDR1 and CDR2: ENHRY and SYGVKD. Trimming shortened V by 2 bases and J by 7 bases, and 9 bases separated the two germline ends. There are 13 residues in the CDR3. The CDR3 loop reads CAISEGRENEQFF. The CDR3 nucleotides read TGTGCCATCAGTGAGGGACGGGAGAATGAGCAGTTCTTC.

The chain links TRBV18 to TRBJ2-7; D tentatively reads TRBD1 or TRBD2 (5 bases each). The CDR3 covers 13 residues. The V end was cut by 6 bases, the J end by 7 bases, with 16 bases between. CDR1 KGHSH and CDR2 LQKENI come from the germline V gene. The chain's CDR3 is CASSVNLREEQYF. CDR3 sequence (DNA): TGTGCCAGCTCTGTCAACCTCAGGGAGGAGCAGTACTTC. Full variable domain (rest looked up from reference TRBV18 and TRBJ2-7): NAGVMQNPRHLVRRRGQEARLRCSPMKGHSHVYWYRQLPEEGLKFMVYLQKENIIDESGMPKERFSAEFPKEGPSILRIQQVVRGDSAAYFCASSVNLREEQYFGPGTRLTVT.

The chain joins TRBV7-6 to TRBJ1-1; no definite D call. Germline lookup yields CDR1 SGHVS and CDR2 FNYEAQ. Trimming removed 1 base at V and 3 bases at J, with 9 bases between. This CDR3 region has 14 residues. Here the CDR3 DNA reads TGTGCCAGCAGCTTAGTCACAGCGGACACTGAAGCTTTCTTT. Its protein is CASSLVTADTEAFF.

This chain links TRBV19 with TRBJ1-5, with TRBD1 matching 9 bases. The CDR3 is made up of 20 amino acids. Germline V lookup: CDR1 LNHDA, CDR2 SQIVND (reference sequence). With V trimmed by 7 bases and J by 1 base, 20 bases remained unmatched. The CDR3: CASNALSGPGQGRSNQPQHF. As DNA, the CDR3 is TGTGCCAGTAACGCATTATCGGGTCCGGGACAGGGTCGAAGCAATCAGCCCCAGCATTTT.

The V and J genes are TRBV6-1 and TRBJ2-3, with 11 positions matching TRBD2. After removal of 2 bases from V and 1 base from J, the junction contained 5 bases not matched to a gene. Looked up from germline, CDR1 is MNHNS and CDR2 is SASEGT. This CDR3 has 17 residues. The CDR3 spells CASSEPGTSGRTDTQYF. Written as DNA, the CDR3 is TGTGCCAGCAGTGAACCCGGGACTAGCGGCCGCACAGATACGCAGTATTTT.